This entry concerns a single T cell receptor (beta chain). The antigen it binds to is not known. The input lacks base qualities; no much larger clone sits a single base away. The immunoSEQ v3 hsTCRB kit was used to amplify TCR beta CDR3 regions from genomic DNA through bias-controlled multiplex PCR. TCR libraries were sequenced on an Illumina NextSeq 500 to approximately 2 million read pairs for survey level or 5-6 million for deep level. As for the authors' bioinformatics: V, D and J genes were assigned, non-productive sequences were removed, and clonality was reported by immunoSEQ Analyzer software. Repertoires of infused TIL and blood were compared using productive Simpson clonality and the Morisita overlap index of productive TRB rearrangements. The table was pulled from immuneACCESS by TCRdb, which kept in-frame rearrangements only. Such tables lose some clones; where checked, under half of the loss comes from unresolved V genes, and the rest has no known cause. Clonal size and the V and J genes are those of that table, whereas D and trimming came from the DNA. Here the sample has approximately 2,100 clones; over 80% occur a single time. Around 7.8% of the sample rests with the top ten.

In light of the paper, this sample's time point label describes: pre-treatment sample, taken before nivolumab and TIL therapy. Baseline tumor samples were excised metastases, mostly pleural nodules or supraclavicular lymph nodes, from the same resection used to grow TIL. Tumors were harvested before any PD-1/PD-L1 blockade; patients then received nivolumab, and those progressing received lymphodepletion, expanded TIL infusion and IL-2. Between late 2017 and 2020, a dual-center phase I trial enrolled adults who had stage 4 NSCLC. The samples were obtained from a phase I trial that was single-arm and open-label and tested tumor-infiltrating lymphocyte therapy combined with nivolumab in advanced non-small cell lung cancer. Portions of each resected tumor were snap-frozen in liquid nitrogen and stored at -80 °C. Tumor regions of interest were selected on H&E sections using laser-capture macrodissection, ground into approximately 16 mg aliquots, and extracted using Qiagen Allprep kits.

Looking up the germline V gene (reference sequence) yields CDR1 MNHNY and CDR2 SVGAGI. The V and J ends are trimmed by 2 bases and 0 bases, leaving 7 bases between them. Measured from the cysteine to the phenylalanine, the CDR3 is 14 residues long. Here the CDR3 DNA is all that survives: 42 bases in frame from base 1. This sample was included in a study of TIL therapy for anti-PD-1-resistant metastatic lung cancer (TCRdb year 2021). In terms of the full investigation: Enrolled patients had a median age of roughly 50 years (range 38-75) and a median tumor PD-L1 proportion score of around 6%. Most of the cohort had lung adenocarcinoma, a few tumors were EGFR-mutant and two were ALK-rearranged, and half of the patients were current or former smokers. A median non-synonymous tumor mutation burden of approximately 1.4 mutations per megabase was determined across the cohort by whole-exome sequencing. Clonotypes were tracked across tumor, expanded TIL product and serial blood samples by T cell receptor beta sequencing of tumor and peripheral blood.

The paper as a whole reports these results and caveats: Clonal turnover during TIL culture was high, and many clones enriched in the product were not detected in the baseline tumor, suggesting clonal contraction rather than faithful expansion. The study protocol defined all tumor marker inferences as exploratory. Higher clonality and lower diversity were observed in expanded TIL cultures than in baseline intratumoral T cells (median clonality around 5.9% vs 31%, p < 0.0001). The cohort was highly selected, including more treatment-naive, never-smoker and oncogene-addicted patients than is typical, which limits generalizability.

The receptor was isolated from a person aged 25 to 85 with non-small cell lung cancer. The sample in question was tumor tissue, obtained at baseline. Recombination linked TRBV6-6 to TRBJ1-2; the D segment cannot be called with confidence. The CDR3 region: CASSYDGSNYGYTF. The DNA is TGTGCCAGCAGTTACGACGGGTCTAACTATGGCTACACCTTC.